This TCR beta chain was identified in a study of vaccination and CD4 T cells after COVID-19 (dated by TCRdb to the early 2020s). For context, the study as a whole: Convalescent patients had a positive SARS-CoV-2 result on nasal swab PCR, and of these patients, several had mild disease and one had severe disease. The convalescent cohort included six males and four females, with two Hispanic individuals, seven Caucasians, two Asians and one multiracial person. Participants got two doses of the Pfizer-BioNTech BNT162b2 vaccine (n=8) or two doses of the Moderna mRNA-1273 vaccine (n=2). Post-COVID blood samples from convalescent patients were collected a median of 101 days after diagnosis, with a range of 35 to 161 days. Post-vaccine blood samples were collected a median of about 72 days after the second vaccine dose, ranging from about 12 to 241 days. Culture stimuli were overlapping spike peptide pools from SARS-CoV-2 and from the common cold coronaviruses HCoV-NL63, HCoV-OC43 and HCoV-229E. In control cultures, a CEFX viral epitope pool was used as positive control, an HIV-1 Nef peptide pool was used as negative control, or no peptide was added. In about 11 COVID-19 convalescent patients and 4 infection-naive healthy vaccine recipients, the spike-specific CD4+ TCR repertoire before mRNA vaccination was compared with the repertoire after mRNA vaccination. What the work shows at the level of the full study, not this receptor alone: Nearly all vaccine-specific clones in convalescent patients (304 of 307) were mono-reactive for SARS-CoV-2 spike rather than cross-reactive with common cold coronaviruses. Only a relatively small number of convalescent patients were included in the study, and early timepoints following natural infection were not analyzed. In convalescent patients, a median 86.3% of post-vaccine SARS-CoV-2-reactive clones were detected only after vaccination, and vaccine-specific priming was suggested by this finding. Although the median number of SARS-CoV-2-reactive clonotypes went up from fewer than 25 after infection to more than 30 after vaccination, the increase was not significant.

The treatment or condition label corresponds to: approximately 9-day PBMC culture with coronavirus spike peptide pools or control peptides (ViraFEST assay). The ViraFEST assay was used in the study, in which antigen-specific T cells were expanded with peptide pools and expanded clonotypes were subsequently identified by TCR sequencing. The convalescent patients' positive SARS-CoV-2 PCR tests were from March to December 2020, which was before the Alpha, Beta and Delta variants emerged in the United States. PBMCs were cultured at 1.5 million to 2 million per well in IMDM supplemented with 5% human AB serum and about 10 IU/ml IL-2, with approximately 11 ug/ml peptide pools added. Half of the culture medium was replaced with fresh IL-2-containing medium on days 3 and 7. After 9 to 10 days of culture, CD4+ T cells were isolated by negative selection using the EasySep CD4+ T cell isolation kit. Ficoll-Paque Plus gradient centrifugation was used to isolate PBMCs from whole blood, and the isolated PBMCs were then either used fresh or cryopreserved at -140C. Culture conditions were generally each tested in triplicate wells.

This clonotype is judged large (0.1 to 1%). Its antigen is unknown. Per-base qualities were not stored, and no clone one base away is much larger. The CDR3 has 13 amino acids, counting the end cysteine and phenylalanine. Of the read, only the CDR3 DNA is kept; its 39 bases are in frame from base 1. The CDR1 and CDR2 encoded by the germline V gene (reference sequence) are GTSNPN and SVGIG. The junction shows trimming of 2 bases on V and 7 bases on J, and the gene matches do not reach 5 bases of it. The protocol used for the library was PCR. DNA from cultured CD4+ T cells was subjected to TCR sequencing with the Oncomine TCR Beta short-read assay at the Johns Hopkins FTIC core. The QIAamp micro DNA kit was used to extract genomic DNA from the cultured CD4+ T cells. Oncomine TCR Beta libraries from cultured CD4+ T cells were pooled using unique dual indexes and sequenced on an Illumina iSeq 100. As for the original processing: Non-productive sequences were removed, and CDR3s that did not start with C, did not end with F or W, or were shorter than 7 amino acids were discarded. Antigen-specific clonotypes were identified using the MANAFEST web application through comparison of peptide-stimulated wells with reference and other culture wells. An FDR below 0.05, an odds ratio above 5, and a productive frequency above 0.1% in at least two of three replicate wells were required for clones to be considered positive. Clonotypes that were significantly expanded in both SARS-CoV-2 spike wells and at least one common cold coronavirus spike condition were defined as cross-reactive. CDR3 homology was assessed with Levenshtein distances (stringdist) and unrooted phylogenetic trees (ape) in R version 3.6.1. TCRdb ran its own pipeline on the public reads, namely fastp trimming at Q25 and MiXCR clone calling, and kept in-frame beta chains. Every distinct CDR3 protein forms one entry, paired with its most common genes and DNA. For this entry, the V and J calls and clone size follow TCRdb and not the study's own pipeline. The sample table holds about 15,000 distinct CDR3 sequences, of which around 40% were seen once. The ten largest clones take up around 6% of the sample.

Here the chain combines TRBV30 and TRBJ1-5, and 7 junction bases match TRBD1. The source of this sequence is a human donor who had recovered from COVID-19. The material sequenced was CD4+ T cells from blood, cultured in vitro, taken before SARS-CoV-2 vaccination. CDR3 protein: CAWSPGGRQPQHF. The bases are TGTGCCTGGAGTCCAGGGGGTAGACAGCCCCAGCATTTT.